This T cell receptor (beta chain) was sequenced in a study of blood T cell repertoires in COVID-19. Study-wide context: COVID-19 samples from acute and convalescent phases originated in the United States, Italy and Spain. Sample material is recorded as cDNA or gDNA derived from T cells, B-cell-depleted T cells, or PBMCs.

Trimming removed 8 bases from V and 8 bases from J; junction bases left unmatched: 11. Germline V gene data show CDR1 as GTSNPN and CDR2 as SVGIG (reference sequence). The CDR3 has 12 residues. In the original processing: Nucleated cell counts were estimated from reference gene primer amplification. Profiled with immunoSEQ multiplex PCR; TCRdb holds only in-frame clones, not every one. The D gene and trimming were derived from the DNA, and the V and J assignments and clone size from that table. The table has a few hundred thousand clones, 85% seen once; the top ten hold approximately 3.6%. The specimen was peripheral blood. V gene TRBV30 combines with J gene TRBJ1-1; 7 nucleotides match TRBD1. The source of this sequence is a woman between 18 and 29 years old with acute or convalescent COVID-19. The CDR3 DNA sequence: TGTGCCCAGGCAAGGGACAGAAAAGAAGCTTTCTTT. Translated, it gives CAQARDRKEAFF.